The rows below give T cell receptor beta chains drawn from one sample of a study of blood T cell repertoires in COVID-19. Some clones are missing from TCRdb's copy, which holds only in-frame ones; the method was immunoSEQ multiplex PCR. Counted here are a few hundred thousand clones, 70% to 90% occurring once; the ten biggest clones make up approximately 6.5%. Sample: peripheral blood. These receptors were collected from a woman aged 50 to 65 with COVID-19, enrolled during active disease. CDR3s include the opening cysteine and the closing phenylalanine or tryptophan. The D gene is left open where the match is weak. A row's size may be missing; if present it is once, few, many or a size class.

abundance: NA; v_gene: TRBV3-1/TRBV3-2; j_gene: TRBJ1-1; d_gene: TRBD1; CDR3aa: CASSRTGVTEAFF; CDR3nt: TGTGCCAGCAGCCGGACAGGGGTAACTGAAGCTTTCTTT
abundance: NA; v_gene: TRBV4-2; j_gene: TRBJ2-5; d_gene: NA; CDR3aa: CASSRWTVEAQYF; CDR3nt: TGTGCCAGCAGCCGGTGGACAGTAGAGGCCCAGTACTTC
abundance: once; v_gene: TRBV6-1; j_gene: TRBJ1-1; d_gene: TRBD1; CDR3aa: CASSEGQVKKAFF; CDR3nt: TGTGCCAGCAGTGAGGGACAGGTTAAGAAAGCTTTCTTT
abundance: few; v_gene: TRBV24-1; j_gene: TRBJ2-2; d_gene: NA; CDR3aa: CATSDSTFPSGELFF; CDR3nt: TGTGCCACCAGTGATTCTACCTTTCCGTCCGGGGAGCTGTTTTTT
abundance: NA; v_gene: TRBV6-6; j_gene: TRBJ1-5; d_gene: TRBD1; CDR3aa: CASRFSDRSNQPQHF; CDR3nt: TGTGCCAGCCGATTCTCGGACAGGAGCAATCAGCCCCAGCATTTT
abundance: NA; v_gene: TRBV5-1; j_gene: TRBJ1-1; d_gene: TRBD1; CDR3aa: CASNGQGGTEAFF; CDR3nt: TGCGCCAGCAACGGACAGGGAGGCACTGAAGCTTTCTTT
abundance: once; v_gene: TRBV5-1; j_gene: TRBJ2-3; d_gene: NA; CDR3aa: CASSLGWAGRQSQTYTDTQYF; CDR3nt: TGCGCCAGCAGCTTGGGTTGGGCAGGCCGTCAATCCCAAACCTACACAGATACGCAGTATTTT
abundance: few; v_gene: TRBV11-2; j_gene: TRBJ1-3; d_gene: TRBD1; CDR3aa: CASSFLGTARNTIYF; CDR3nt: TGTGCCAGCAGCTTTTTAGGGACAGCGAGGAACACCATATATTTT
abundance: NA; v_gene: TRBV5-1; j_gene: TRBJ2-3; d_gene: NA; CDR3aa: CASRVDRLRRGYF; CDR3nt: TGCGCCAGCAGAGTTGACAGGCTCCGAAGGGGGTATTTT
abundance: NA; v_gene: TRBV12-3/TRBV12-4; j_gene: TRBJ2-5; d_gene: NA; CDR3aa: CASTTGKQETQYF; CDR3nt: TGTGCCAGCACCACAGGGAAACAAGAGACCCAGTACTTC
abundance: NA; v_gene: TRBV5-1; j_gene: TRBJ2-2; d_gene: NA; CDR3aa: CASSGTNTGELFF; CDR3nt: TGCGCCAGCAGCGGCACGAACACCGGGGAGCTGTTTTTT
abundance: NA; v_gene: TRBV5-1; j_gene: TRBJ2-1; d_gene: TRBD1; CDR3aa: CASSKAGGASYNEQFF; CDR3nt: TGCGCCAGCAGTAAAGCAGGGGGCGCCTCCTACAATGAGCAGTTCTTC
abundance: NA; v_gene: TRBV6-5; j_gene: TRBJ1-5; d_gene: NA; CDR3aa: CASRGGINQPQHF; CDR3nt: TGTGCCAGCAGGGGGGGGATCAATCAGCCCCAGCATTTT
abundance: once; v_gene: TRBV5-1; j_gene: TRBJ2-1; d_gene: TRBD2; CDR3aa: CASSYGLAANEQFF; CDR3nt: TGCGCCAGCAGCTACGGACTAGCGGCCAATGAGCAGTTCTTC
abundance: NA; v_gene: TRBV7-9; j_gene: TRBJ2-7; d_gene: NA; CDR3aa: CASSLARGREAGEQYF; CDR3nt: TGTGCCAGCAGCCTCGCCAGGGGCCGGGAAGCTGGCGAGCAGTACTTC
abundance: once; v_gene: TRBV27; j_gene: TRBJ1-5; d_gene: NA; CDR3aa: CASSLSRGMRNQPQHF; CDR3nt: TGTGCCAGCAGTTTATCGCGGGGAATGCGCAATCAGCCCCAGCATTTT
abundance: NA; v_gene: TRBV3-1/TRBV3-2; j_gene: TRBJ2-7; d_gene: NA; CDR3aa: CASSQDGVHEQYF; CDR3nt: TGTGCCAGCAGCCAAGACGGGGTCCACGAGCAGTACTTC
abundance: NA; v_gene: TRBV24-1; j_gene: TRBJ2-1; d_gene: NA; CDR3aa: CATSINQAGWNEQFF; CDR3nt: TGTGCCACCAGTATTAATCAGGCAGGGTGGAATGAGCAGTTCTTC
abundance: NA; v_gene: TRBV4-1; j_gene: TRBJ2-1; d_gene: TRBD2; CDR3aa: CASSQVVIAGIHEQFF; CDR3nt: TGCGCCAGCAGCCAAGTCGTGATAGCGGGAATCCATGAGCAGTTCTTC
abundance: NA; v_gene: TRBV7-2; j_gene: TRBJ2-2; d_gene: NA; CDR3aa: CASSLEGGATGELFF; CDR3nt: TGTGCCAGCAGCTTAGAGGGTGGGGCCACCGGGGAGCTGTTTTTT
abundance: NA; v_gene: TRBV12-3/TRBV12-4; j_gene: TRBJ2-2; d_gene: NA; CDR3aa: CASSLRGGELFF; CDR3nt: TGTGCCAGCAGCCTACGGGGCGGGGAGCTGTTTTTT
abundance: NA; v_gene: TRBV4-3; j_gene: TRBJ2-6; d_gene: NA; CDR3aa: CASSPSYSGANVLTF; CDR3nt: TGCGCCAGCAGCCCCTCGTACTCTGGGGCCAACGTCCTGACTTTC
abundance: NA; v_gene: TRBV19; j_gene: TRBJ2-5; d_gene: NA; CDR3aa: CASSDRGTNQETQYF; CDR3nt: TGTGCCAGTAGTGATCGCGGGACCAACCAAGAGACCCAGTACTTC
abundance: NA; v_gene: TRBV5-6; j_gene: TRBJ1-6; d_gene: TRBD1; CDR3aa: CASSWGQTDSPLHF; CDR3nt: TGTGCCAGCAGCTGGGGACAGACCGATTCACCCCTCCACTTT
abundance: NA; v_gene: TRBV10-3; j_gene: TRBJ2-7; d_gene: TRBD2; CDR3aa: CAIRDLAGAVNEQYF; CDR3nt: TGTGCCATCAGAGACCTAGCGGGAGCGGTGAACGAGCAGTACTTC
abundance: NA; v_gene: TRBV5-1; j_gene: TRBJ1-4; d_gene: TRBD1; CDR3aa: CASRPKTGGDEKLFF; CDR3nt: TGCGCCAGCAGACCAAAGACAGGGGGAGATGAAAAACTGTTTTTT
abundance: NA; v_gene: TRBV18; j_gene: TRBJ1-5; d_gene: TRBD1; CDR3aa: CASSPPTGHQPQHF; CDR3nt: TGTGCCAGCTCACCACCGACAGGGCACCAGCCCCAGCATTTT
abundance: NA; v_gene: TRBV12-5; j_gene: TRBJ2-2; d_gene: NA; CDR3aa: CASGRSQGGTGELFF; CDR3nt: TGTGCTAGTGGCCGATCGCAGGGCGGCACCGGGGAGCTGTTTTTT
abundance: NA; v_gene: TRBV19; j_gene: TRBJ2-7; d_gene: TRBD1; CDR3aa: CASSNAGTGSYEQYF; CDR3nt: TGTGCCAGTAGCAACGCCGGGACAGGGTCCTACGAGCAGTACTTC
abundance: NA; v_gene: TRBV3-1/TRBV3-2; j_gene: TRBJ2-3; d_gene: NA; CDR3aa: CASSQTSPPSTDTQYF; CDR3nt: TGTGCCAGCAGCCAAACTAGCCCCCCAAGCACAGATACGCAGTATTTT
abundance: NA; v_gene: TRBV7-3; j_gene: TRBJ1-1; d_gene: NA; CDR3aa: CASSSGQNTEAFF; CDR3nt: TGTGCCAGCAGCTCTGGACAGAACACTGAAGCTTTCTTT
abundance: NA; v_gene: TRBV19; j_gene: TRBJ1-5; d_gene: TRBD1; CDR3aa: CASSIAGTGGISNQPQHF; CDR3nt: TGTGCCAGTAGTATAGCAGGGACAGGGGGTATTAGCAATCAGCCCCAGCATTTT
abundance: once; v_gene: TRBV6-1; j_gene: TRBJ1-1; d_gene: NA; CDR3aa: CASSDLYTEAFF; CDR3nt: TGTGCCAGCAGTGATCTGTACACTGAAGCTTTCTTT
abundance: NA; v_gene: TRBV10-3; j_gene: TRBJ2-2; d_gene: NA; CDR3aa: CAISESIQRGGITGELFF; CDR3nt: TGTGCCATCAGTGAGTCGATTCAGCGCGGGGGCATCACCGGGGAGCTGTTTTTT
abundance: NA; v_gene: TRBV19; j_gene: TRBJ1-5; d_gene: TRBD1; CDR3aa: CASSIGGQGISNQPQHF; CDR3nt: TGTGCCAGTAGTATAGGGGGACAGGGGATTAGCAATCAGCCCCAGCATTTT
abundance: once; v_gene: TRBV14; j_gene: TRBJ2-2; d_gene: NA; CDR3aa: CASSLWTTRNTGELFF; CDR3nt: TGTGCCAGCAGTCTATGGACTACACGGAACACCGGGGAGCTGTTTTTT
abundance: NA; v_gene: TRBV5-1; j_gene: TRBJ1-4; d_gene: NA; CDR3aa: CASSNQGLANEKLFF; CDR3nt: TGCGCCAGCAGCAATCAGGGGCTGGCTAATGAAAAACTGTTTTTT
abundance: NA; v_gene: TRBV24-1; j_gene: TRBJ1-2; d_gene: TRBD1; CDR3aa: CATSDRTGSGNYGYTF; CDR3nt: TGTGCCACCAGTGACCGGACAGGGTCGGGAAACTATGGCTACACCTTC
abundance: NA; v_gene: TRBV5-6; j_gene: TRBJ2-3; d_gene: TRBD2; CDR3aa: CASSLLAGVSSDTQYF; CDR3nt: TGTGCCAGCAGCTTGCTAGCGGGAGTCTCTAGTGATACGCAGTATTTT
abundance: NA; v_gene: TRBV6-4; j_gene: TRBJ1-2; d_gene: TRBD1; CDR3aa: CASSDGNRGIYGYTF; CDR3nt: TGTGCCAGCAGTGACGGTAACAGGGGGATCTATGGCTACACCTTC
abundance: NA; v_gene: TRBV7-2; j_gene: TRBJ2-2; d_gene: TRBD2; CDR3aa: CASSSQGLAGGHSTGELFF; CDR3nt: TGTGCCAGCAGCTCGCAGGGACTAGCGGGAGGTCACAGCACCGGGGAGCTGTTTTTT
abundance: once; v_gene: TRBV13; j_gene: TRBJ2-2; d_gene: NA; CDR3aa: CASSELKFFGGPNTGELFF; CDR3nt: TGTGCCAGCAGTGAGCTTAAATTCTTCGGCGGGCCGAACACCGGGGAGCTGTTTTTT
abundance: NA; v_gene: TRBV15; j_gene: TRBJ1-5; d_gene: TRBD1; CDR3aa: CATSRGTGGGFNQPQHF; CDR3nt: TGTGCCACCAGCAGAGGCACTGGAGGGGGCTTCAATCAGCCCCAGCATTTT
abundance: NA; v_gene: TRBV9; j_gene: TRBJ1-1; d_gene: NA; CDR3aa: CASGSDTMNTEAFF; CDR3nt: TGTGCCAGCGGTTCGGACACCATGAACACTGAAGCTTTCTTT
abundance: NA; v_gene: TRBV5-4; j_gene: TRBJ2-5; d_gene: NA; CDR3aa: CASSAGQQETQYF; CDR3nt: TGTGCCAGCAGCGCTGGACAGCAAGAGACCCAGTACTTC
abundance: NA; v_gene: TRBV10-3; j_gene: TRBJ2-7; d_gene: TRBD2; CDR3aa: CAISDPVAGLAGGEQYF; CDR3nt: TGTGCCATCAGTGATCCCGTCGCGGGACTAGCGGGAGGCGAGCAGTACTTC
abundance: NA; v_gene: TRBV5-1; j_gene: TRBJ2-1; d_gene: TRBD2; CDR3aa: CASSLSGSHYNEQFF; CDR3nt: TGCGCCAGCAGCTTGAGCGGGAGTCACTACAATGAGCAGTTCTTC
abundance: NA; v_gene: TRBV19; j_gene: TRBJ2-4; d_gene: NA; CDR3aa: CASSIVKGAGDIQYF; CDR3nt: TGTGCCAGTAGTATAGTCAAAGGGGCTGGGGACATTCAGTACTTC
abundance: NA; v_gene: TRBV19; j_gene: TRBJ2-1; d_gene: NA; CDR3aa: CASSPPGGRAYNEQFF; CDR3nt: TGTGCCAGTAGTCCGCCGGGGGGCCGCGCCTACAATGAGCAGTTCTTC
abundance: NA; v_gene: TRBV11-3; j_gene: TRBJ2-1; d_gene: TRBD2; CDR3aa: CASSLGTSGRSYNEQFF; CDR3nt: TGTGCCAGCAGCTTAGGGACTAGCGGGAGGTCTTACAATGAGCAGTTCTTC
abundance: NA; v_gene: TRBV19; j_gene: TRBJ1-2; d_gene: NA; CDR3aa: CASKTGSLGYTF; CDR3nt: TGTGCCAGTAAAACAGGGAGTCTAGGCTACACCTTC